These T cell receptor beta chains were read from a single sample in a study of T cell repertoires in ileal Crohn's disease. The repertoire was sequenced with immunoSEQ multiplex PCR; TCRdb's copy has only in-frame clones and lacks some. Among some 3,500 clones listed, approximately 93% were seen once. Sequenced input: ileal tissue. These receptors originate from an adult with Crohn's disease. Both conserved end residues are part of each CDR3. A D gene is named only where the DNA matches it firmly. For some rows the clone size is stated as once, few or many, or as a class when expanded; others skip it.

TRBV5-6	15	TRBJ2-1	.	.	TGTGCCAGCAGCGGGATAGCGGAGTCCTACAATGAGCAGTTCTTC	CASSGIAESYNEQFF
TRBV27	16	TRBJ1-2	.	.	TGTGCCAGCAGTTTATTGGGCGGGGGAGCTAACTATGGCTACACCTTC	CASSLLGGGANYGYTF
TRBV5-6	18	TRBJ2-1	.	.	TGTGCCAGCAGCCATTTAACAGGGACCGAGACCTCCTACAATGAGCAGTTCTTC	CASSHLTGTETSYNEQFF
TRBV2	12	TRBJ1-4	.	TRBD1	TGTGCCAGCAGGGGGACAGGTGAAAAACTGTTTTTT	CASRGTGEKLFF
TRBV12-5	15	TRBJ1-5	.	.	TGTGCTAGTGCTGAGGGGCGCGGAAGCAATCAGCCCCAGCATTTT	CASAEGRGSNQPQHF
TRBV10-1	14	TRBJ2-1	.	.	TGCGCCAGCAGTGAGCCAGGGCCGAAAAATGAGCAGTTCTTC	CASSEPGPKNEQFF
TRBV27	11	TRBJ2-1	once	.	TGTGCCAGCAGCTCCGGTGGGGAGCAGTTCTTC	CASSSGGEQFF
TRBV7-9	12	TRBJ1-2	.	.	TGTGCCAGCAGCAGAGATAACTATGGCTACACCTTC	CASSRDNYGYTF
TRBV5-4	16	TRBJ2-5	.	TRBD2	TGTGCCAGCAGCCCCACCGGGACTAGCGATCAAGAGACCCAGTACTTC	CASSPTGTSDQETQYF
TRBV15	16	TRBJ2-2	.	.	TGTGCCACCAGCAGAGGTTGGCAGGGTGAGGCCGGGGAGCTGTTTTTT	CATSRGWQGEAGELFF
TRBV18	14	TRBJ2-1	.	.	TGTGCCAGCTCACAGGGAAGCTCCTACAATGAGCAGTTCTTC	CASSQGSSYNEQFF
TRBV10-2	15	TRBJ1-1	.	.	TGCGCCAGCCAGAAGGGTGTTGGACTGACAGATGAAGCTTTCTTT	CASQKGVGLTDEAFF
TRBV14	16	TRBJ2-4	.	.	TGTGCCAGCAGCCAAGCTACAGGAGGGGCCAAAAACATTCAGTACTTC	CASSQATGGAKNIQYF
TRBV29-1	17	TRBJ2-3	.	.	TGCAGCGTTGAACGACATAGGTTACCTCGTGGCACAGATACGCAGTATTTT	CSVERHRLPRGTDTQYF
TRBV2	14	TRBJ1-1	.	.	TGTGCCAGCAGTGCCCAATCAGGGGAAACTGAAGCTTTCTTT	CASSAQSGETEAFF
TRBV5-1	14	TRBJ2-1	.	.	TGCGCCAGCAGCCCCCATGATTTTAGGGATGAGCAGTTCTTC	CASSPHDFRDEQFF
TRBV11-2	15	TRBJ2-7	.	TRBD2	TGTGCCAGCAGCTTAAGTGGTAGCGGGGGCTACGAGCAGTACTTC	CASSLSGSGGYEQYF
TRBV5-6	14	TRBJ2-2	once	.	TGTGCCAGCAGGGGAGCAAGGCCCACCGGGGAGCTGTTTTTT	CASRGARPTGELFF
TRBV25-1	12	TRBJ2-4	.	.	TGTGCCAGCAGTGAAGTAACGAACATTCAGTACTTC	CASSEVTNIQYF
TRBV7-8	12	TRBJ2-7	.	.	TGTGCCAGCAGCCCCTTTAGCTACGAGCAGTACTTC	CASSPFSYEQYF
TRBV4-2	15	TRBJ2-7	.	.	TGTGCCAGCAGCCAACAATCCCACAGCTCCTACGAGCAGTACTTC	CASSQQSHSSYEQYF
TRBV10-1	16	TRBJ2-5	.	TRBD2	TGCGCCAGCAGTGAGGGAGGTAGCGGGGAAAAAGAGACCCAGTACTTC	CASSEGGSGEKETQYF
TRBV7-9	15	TRBJ2-7	.	TRBD1	TGTGCCAGCAGCCCTGAGGGACAGGGGGTGGCCGAGCAGTACTTC	CASSPEGQGVAEQYF
TRBV7-9	17	TRBJ2-7	.	TRBD2	TGTGCCAGCAGCTTAACGTCTAGCGGGAGGGCCGGGTACGAGCAGTACTTC	CASSLTSSGRAGYEQYF